This T cell receptor beta chain came from a study of response to subunit inactivated influenza vaccine. Study-level findings and limits: Authors suggested few new T cells are recruited by each seasonal influenza vaccination.

This CDR3 region has 16 residues. Germline-derived CDR1 and CDR2 are MNHEY and SVGAGI. V shed 0 bases and J shed 2 bases, with 11 bases lying between them. Each CDR3 protein gets one entry after TCRdb re-called the RT-PCR reads with MiXCR. This sample has a few hundred thousand distinct CDR3 sequences, with 9.5% to 12% found just once. This clonotype was seen ten or more times. Its antigen is unidentified. The sequenced sample was PBMCs from blood, obtained about 6 weeks after vaccination. This TCR was recovered from a man aged 45 to 65 who received an inactivated influenza vaccine. The chain couples TRBV6-5 to TRBJ1-5; D might be TRBD1 (6 bases). The CDR3 coding sequence is TGTGCCAGCAGTTACTCAGGGGGAGGGGGCAATCAGCCCCAGCATTTT. It specifies CASSYSGGGGNQPQHF.